The 18 T cell receptor beta chains below were found in one sample sequenced in a study of T-cell reconstitution after alpha-beta-depleted transplantation in children. Unique molecular identifiers were used to barcode this TCRbeta library. MiXCR, run by TCRdb on the PCR reads, gives a single entry per CDR3 protein. The data hold 600,000 to 800,000 distinct CDR3 sequences, with around 13% observed a single time. This sample comprised PBMCs, obtained before TCRalphabeta/CD19-depleted stem cell transplant. All receptors come from a girl aged 2-10 years with congenital amegakaryocytic thrombocytopenia, due to receive a stem cell transplant.

This clonotype was observed many times. The rearrangement links TRBV2 to TRBJ2-1; D possibly corresponds to TRBD2 (5 bases). CDR3 length equals 14 residues. Germline-derived CDR1 and CDR2 are SNHLY and FYNNEI. The V end was cut by 4 bases, the J end by 6 bases, with 13 bases between. The DNA for the CDR3 is TGTGCCAGCAGTGCGAGGGAGTATAGCAATGAGCAGTTCTTC. It translates to CASSAREYSNEQFF.

This clonotype was counted only a few times. V and J are TRBV25-1 and TRBJ2-4; 7 nucleotides agree with TRBD2. CDR1 is MGHDK and CDR2 is SYGVNS in the germline V gene. The CDR3 contains 13 residues. The J segment lost 7 bases and the V segment lost 2 bases, leaving 2 bases of the junction unmatched. The CDR3 region is CASSEGGGNIQYF. CDR3 nucleotides: TGTGCCAGCAGTGAAGGGGGGGGGAACATTCAGTACTTC. The full variable domain, completed using reference TRBV25-1 and TRBJ2-4, is EADIYQTPRYLVIGTGKKITLECSQTMGHDKMYWYQQDPGMELHLIHYSYGVNSTEKGDLSSESTVSRIRTEHFPLTLESARPSHTSQYLCASSEGGGNIQYFGAGTRLSVL.

This clonotype was recorded a few times. The chain is built from TRBV9 and TRBJ2-1; perhaps TRBD2 as D (7 bases). Germline V gene lookup returns CDR1 SGDLS and CDR2 YYNGEE. Trimming stripped 3 bases from V and 9 bases from J, with 28 bases between. The length of the CDR3 is 18 residues. The CDR3: CASSGGGTSAGFSGEQFF. The CDR3 region has the DNA TGTGCCAGCAGCGGGGGGGGCACTAGCGCAGGGTTTAGCGGTGAGCAGTTCTTC.

This clonotype has a handful of counts. This sequence joins TRBV7-8 and TRBJ2-5; 7 nucleotides align to TRBD2. The CDR3 runs 15 residues. Germline trimming cut 4 bases from V and 4 bases from J; bases unmatched to any gene: 9. From germline, CDR1 is SGHVS and CDR2 FQNEAQ. The CDR3 DNA reads TGTGCCAGCAGCTCGTCCCGCAGGACTAGAGAGACCCAGTACTTC. Protein sequence: CASSSSRRTRETQYF.

The rearrangement uses TRBV28 and TRBJ2-1, with 8 nucleotides matching TRBD2. CDR1 and CDR2 from the germline V gene are MDHEN and SYDVKM. Unmatched junction bases numbered 12, after V lost 6 bases and J lost 8 bases. The CDR3 is made up of 15 amino acids. The CDR3 reads CASRPPGTRIDEQFF. As DNA, the CDR3 is TGTGCCAGCAGGCCTCCCGGGACTAGGATTGATGAGCAGTTCTTC. Variable domain in full (rest from reference TRBV28 and TRBJ2-1): DVKVTQSSRYLVKRTGEKVFLECVQDMDHENMFWYRQDPGLGLRLIYFSYDVKMKEKGDIPEGYSVSREKKERFSLILESASTNQTSMYLCASRPPGTRIDEQFFGPGTRLTVL.

This clonotype was seen repeatedly, ten times or more. The V call is TRBV5-4, the J call TRBJ2-1; 9 positions agree with TRBD2. The CDR3 has 13 residues. Losses at the gene ends were 4 bases for V and 8 bases for J; bases not matched to a gene: 4. The germline V gene has CDR1 SGHNT and CDR2 YYREEE (reference sequence). CDR3 loop: CASSHRTSDEQFF. In DNA form, the CDR3 reads TGTGCCAGCAGCCACCGGACTAGCGATGAGCAGTTCTTC.

This clonotype was detected ten times or more. The chain carries TRBV20-1 and TRBJ2-3; 8 bases line up with TRBD2. The CDR3 consists of 14 residues. The ends lost 3 bases at V and 2 bases at J; junction bases unmatched: 4. Germline V gene data show CDR1 as DFQATT and CDR2 as SNEGSKA (reference sequence). CDR3 residues: CSASLLADTDTQYF. The CDR3, as DNA: TGCAGTGCTAGTCTACTAGCGGACACAGATACGCAGTATTTT.

The chain links TRBV5-1 to TRBJ1-1, with D maybe TRBD1 (5 bases). Germline CDR1 is SGHRS and CDR2 is YFSETQ. V was cut by 7 bases and J by 4 bases, with 20 bases left in between. This CDR3 contains 15 residues. The CDR3 sequence is CASREQEPTFTEAFF. The CDR3 DNA follows: TGCGCCAGCCGCGAACAGGAACCCACTTTCACTGAAGCTTTCTTT.

The chain links TRBV6-2 or TRBV6-3 to TRBJ2-1; TRBD2 aligns across 7 bases. The J segment lost 2 bases and the V segment lost 0 bases, leaving 4 bases of the junction unmatched. In germline, CDR1 is MNHEY, CDR2 SVGEGT. The CDR3 consists of 16 residues. CDR3 loop: CASSYSQRDAYNEQFF. CDR3 DNA sequence: TGTGCCAGCAGTTACTCCCAGCGGGATGCCTACAATGAGCAGTTCTTC.

The genes are TRBV29-1 and TRBJ2-5; perhaps TRBD1 as D (6 bases). This CDR3 contains 11 residues. In germline, CDR1 is SQVTM, CDR2 ANQGSEA. The V end lost 6 bases, the J end lost 3 bases, and 8 bases lay between the germline ends. The CDR3 here is CSVGTKETQYF. CDR3 bases: TGCAGCGTCGGGACAAAAGAGACCCAGTACTTC.

The table lists this clonotype with a few counts. The V gene is TRBV20-1, the J gene TRBJ2-4, with D perhaps matching TRBD2 (6 bases). The germline V gene has CDR1 DFQATT and CDR2 SNEGSKA (reference sequence). The V end was cut by 0 bases, the J end by 1 base, with 13 bases between. The CDR3 has 16 residues. Here the CDR3 reads CSARDYGGPAKNIQYF. The DNA for the CDR3 is TGCAGTGCTAGAGATTACGGGGGACCCGCCAAAAACATTCAGTACTTC.

This clonotype was recorded at least ten times. This chain joins TRBV20-1 and TRBJ1-5; TRBD1 aligns across 7 bases. Trimming at V came to 3 bases and at J to 2 bases, leaving 1 base not matched to a gene. CDR1 and CDR2 (germline): DFQATT, SNEGSKA (reference sequence). The CDR3 is 13 residues long. The CDR3 nucleotides are TGCAGTGCTAGCCAGGGGGGCAATCAGCCCCAGCATTTT. Translating it yields CSASQGGNQPQHF.

This chain joins TRBV12-3 or TRBV12-4 and TRBJ2-2; 7 bases map to TRBD2. The CDR3 sequence is 13 residues long. The junction had 4 bases not matched to a gene; V was cut back by 6 bases and J by 6 bases. CDR3 protein: CASSRTRAGELFF. CDR3 bases: TGTGCCAGCAGCCGGACTAGGGCCGGGGAGCTGTTTTTT.

This clonotype was detected a few times. CDR3 DNA sequence: TGTGCCAGCAGCTACTCACAGACCGCCTTGTATGGCTACACCTTC. Translated: CASSYSQTALYGYTF. This chain connects TRBV7-9 to TRBJ1-2; unclear D gene. The V gene's germline CDR1 is SEHNR and CDR2 FQNEAQ (reference sequence). This CDR3 has 15 residues. The ends were cut back, 4 bases at V and 5 bases at J, with 17 bases in the middle.

The table lists this clonotype with many counts. The V call is TRBV6-5, the J call TRBJ1-1; D ambiguous. This CDR3 has 14 residues. CDR1 and CDR2 from the germline V gene are MNHEY and SVGAGI. V lost 0 bases and J 5 bases, leaving 10 bases between the germline ends. The CDR3 DNA reads TGTGCCAGCAGTTACTCCCATCCGGGGACTGAAGCTTTCTTT. This translates into CASSYSHPGTEAFF.

The chain uses TRBV10-3 and TRBJ1-2; D possibly corresponds to TRBD1 (5 bases). Trimming removed 6 bases at V and 5 bases at J, with 16 bases between. The CDR3 spans 14 residues. Germline CDR1 ENHRY, CDR2 SYGVKD. DNA of the CDR3: TGTGCCATCAGATCCGTCGGGGGATTTTATGGCTACACCTTC. The encoded protein is CAIRSVGGFYGYTF.

This clonotype was recorded at least ten times. The chain links TRBV15 to TRBJ2-1, with D perhaps given as TRBD1 or TRBD2 (5 bases each). Trimming pared 3 bases from V and 7 bases from J, leaving 10 bases between. The CDR3 sequence is 13 residues long. CDR1 is LNHNV and CDR2 is YYDKDF in the germline V gene (reference sequence). CDR3 DNA sequence: TGTGCCACCAGCAGGGGACGGGGTAATGAGCAGTTCTTC. This codes for CATSRGRGNEQFF. The full variable domain, in which reference TRBV15 and TRBJ2-1 provide the parts outside the CDR3, is DAMVIQNPRYQVTQFGKPVTLSCSQTLNHNVMYWYQQKSSQAPKLLFHYYDKDFNNEADTPDNFQSRRPNTSFCFLDIRSPGLGDTAMYLCATSRGRGNEQFFGPGTRLTVL.

Many counts were recorded for this clonotype. V gene TRBV20-1 combines with J gene TRBJ2-3, with 7 nucleotides matching TRBD2. Germline V gene lookup returns CDR1 DFQATT and CDR2 SNEGSKA (reference sequence). This CDR3 spans 12 amino acids. Unmatched junction bases numbered 4, after V lost 7 bases and J lost 3 bases. The CDR3 coding sequence is TGCAGTGTAGCGGGTGGAACAGATACGCAGTATTTT. Residues: CSVAGGTDTQYF.